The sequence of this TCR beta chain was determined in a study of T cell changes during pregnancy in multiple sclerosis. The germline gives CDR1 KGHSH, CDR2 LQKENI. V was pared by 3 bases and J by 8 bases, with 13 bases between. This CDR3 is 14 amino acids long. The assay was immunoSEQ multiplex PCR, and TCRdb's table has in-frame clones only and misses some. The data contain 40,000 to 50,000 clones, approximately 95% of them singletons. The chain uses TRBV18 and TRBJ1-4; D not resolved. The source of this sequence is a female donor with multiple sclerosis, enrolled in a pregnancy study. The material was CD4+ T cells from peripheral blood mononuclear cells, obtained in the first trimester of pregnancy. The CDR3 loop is CASSPDPGGEKLFF. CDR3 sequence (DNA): TGTGCCAGCTCACCGGATCCAGGAGGCGAAAAACTGTTTTTT.